Included here is one T cell receptor beta chain sequence, with context. Its antigen is unidentified. Data came from immunoSEQ multiplex PCR; TCRdb stores just in-frame clones and leaves some out. The sample lists some 200,000 clones; 91% were seen once. This record belongs to a study of T cell responses to AZD1222 COVID-19 vaccine. Study-level points and caveats: The donors showed a predominance of white British ancestry and of females, with possible underestimation of clonal diversity.

This CDR3 is 14 amino acids long. CDR1 SGHNT and CDR2 YYREEE come from the germline V gene (reference sequence). The trim removed 2 bases at V and 3 bases at J, leaving 4 bases unmatched. The sequenced sample was peripheral blood, obtained 28 days after the second AZD1222 dose. The chain links TRBV5-4 to TRBJ2-7; 8 bases fit TRBD2. This clonotype originated in an adult who received the AZD1222 COVID-19 vaccine. The DNA for the CDR3 is TGTGCCAGCAGCTTAGCGGGGGTAGACTACGAGCAGTACTTC. Translated: CASSLAGVDYEQYF.